This passage covers 11 T cell receptor beta chains from one sample sequenced in a study of immune cell composition in non-small cell lung cancer. TCRdb's table, derived via immunoSEQ multiplex PCR, lists solely in-frame clones and lacks some. This table has some 5,100 clones, about 80% appearing once. Input material: lung tumor tissue. The receptor source for this set is a human donor with non-small cell lung cancer.

The V call is TRBV19, the J call TRBJ1-6, with 8 bases aligning to TRBD1. The CDR3 totals 18 residues. V was clipped by 4 bases and J by 9 bases; unmatched bases: 17. Per the germline V gene, CDR1 is LNHDA and CDR2 is SQIVND (reference sequence). CDR3 loop: CASSTLTTGEYWISPLHF. The CDR3 DNA reads as TGTGCCAGTAGTACCCTCACGACAGGGGAATATTGGATTTCACCCCTCCACTTT.

The chain joins TRBV5-1 to TRBJ1-1; D gene unclear. The CDR3 spans 12 residues. Germline CDR1 reads SGHRS; CDR2 reads YFSETQ. V dropped 3 bases and J dropped 4 bases, with 7 bases sitting between them. CDR3 residues: CASSSSGTEAFF. The CDR3 nucleotides read TGCGCCAGCAGCTCGTCAGGCACTGAAGCTTTCTTT.

This chain uses TRBV30 with TRBJ1-5; 7 positions agree with TRBD1. CDR1 is GTSNPN and CDR2 is SVGIG in the germline V gene (reference sequence). The CDR3 totals 15 residues. J was trimmed by 5 bases and V by 5 bases; bases with no gene match: 12. The CDR3 sequence is CAWPLRQGRYQPQHF. The CDR3 DNA is TGTGCCTGGCCTTTGAGACAGGGTAGGTATCAGCCCCAGCATTTT.

V is TRBV5-5 and J is TRBJ2-4, with D unresolved. Looked up from germline, CDR1 is SGHKS and CDR2 is YYEKEE (reference sequence). V was pared by 4 bases and J by 0 bases, with 11 bases between. The CDR3 totals 15 residues. The CDR3 sequence is CASSASIVAKNIQYF. The CDR3 coding sequence is TGTGCCAGCAGCGCGTCCATTGTAGCCAAAAACATTCAGTACTTC.

The chain has TRBV9 and TRBJ2-2, with D possibly TRBD1 on 6 matching bases. CDR3 length: 16 residues. In germline, CDR1 is SGDLS, CDR2 YYNGEE. Trimming pared 0 bases from V and 2 bases from J, leaving 11 bases between. The CDR3 sequence: CASSVATGTNTGELFF. In nucleotides, the CDR3 is TGTGCCAGCAGCGTAGCGACAGGAACTAACACCGGGGAGCTGTTTTTT.

This clone was counted once. The rearrangement links TRBV19 to TRBJ2-7, with 8 bases aligning to TRBD2. J was trimmed by 3 bases and V by 5 bases; bases with no gene match: 6. CDR1 is LNHDA and CDR2 is SQIVND in the germline V gene (reference sequence). This CDR3 comprises 14 residues. In nucleotides, the CDR3 is TGTGCCAGTAGTCGTCTCGGGAGGGGCTACGAGCAGTACTTC. Translation: CASSRLGRGYEQYF.

The V gene is TRBV30, the J gene TRBJ2-7; perhaps TRBD1 as D (5 bases). Germline lookup yields CDR1 GTSNPN and CDR2 SVGIG (reference sequence). Trimming took off 2 bases at V and 2 bases at J, with 13 bases between the two ends. CDR3 length equals 14 residues. The CDR3 nucleotides are TGTGCCTGGAGTTTGGGAAGGGGAACCTACGAGCAGTACTTC. It codes for CAWSLGRGTYEQYF.

This chain links TRBV5-1 with TRBJ2-3; TRBD1 aligns across 8 bases. CDR1 and CDR2 (germline): SGHRS, YFSETQ. The V gene end was trimmed by 0 bases and the J gene end by 0 bases; junction bases not matched to a gene: 6. This CDR3 has 17 residues. The CDR3 nucleotides read TGCGCCAGCAGCTTGGGGACAGGGTCCTCTAGCACAGATACGCAGTATTTT. It yields the protein CASSLGTGSSSTDTQYF.

V and J are TRBV9 and TRBJ2-3; D might be TRBD2 (5 bases). The CDR3 spans 13 residues. Per germline, CDR1 SGDLS and CDR2 YYNGEE. V was shortened by 2 bases and J by 7 bases, with 11 bases between the two germline ends. CDR3 nucleotides: TGTGCCAGCAGCGTGGGAGAGCAACATACGCAGTATTTT. Protein sequence: CASSVGEQHTQYF.

The gene calls are TRBV6-1 and TRBJ1-2; D may be TRBD1 (6 bases). The CDR3 is made up of 13 amino acids. Germline values: CDR1 MNHNS, CDR2 SASEGT. V dropped 3 bases and J dropped 2 bases, with 7 bases sitting between them. The CDR3 region has the DNA TGTGCCAGCAGTGAGCAGGGGAACTATGGCTACACCTTC. This translates into CASSEQGNYGYTF.

J is TRBJ1-5 and V is TRBV6-1; maybe TRBD1 (5 bases). Germline V lookup: CDR1 MNHNS, CDR2 SASEGT. V was pared by 2 bases and J by 1 base, with 12 bases between. The CDR3 spans 16 residues. CDR3 region: CASSENGGGSNQPQHF. CDR3 DNA: TGTGCCAGCAGTGAAAACGGGGGAGGGAGCAATCAGCCCCAGCATTTT.